This passage covers 6 T cell receptor beta chains from one sample sequenced in a study of quantifying T cell responses using KT2 cells. About the study: cDNA was made from DNase-treated RNA using alpha and beta constant primers.

The cDNA 3' end received a ligated oligonucleotide with a UMI. The first PCR ran 3 to 5 cycles with an equimolar RC1.1 and RC1.2 beta primer mix. TCRdb reanalysed the UMI-ligation and nested PCR reads using MiXCR and keeps one entry per CDR3 protein. The sample holds about 33,000 distinct CDR3 sequences; about 9.4% are singletons and the top ten take roughly 9%. What was sequenced was PBMCs spiked with cells of the T cell clone KT2. The receptors originated from a human donor.

This clonotype was detected only a few times. The chain couples TRBV7-8 to TRBJ2-6; D assignment may be TRBD1 or TRBD2 (5 bases each). The CDR3 has 15 residues. Germline values: CDR1 SGHVS, CDR2 FQNEAQ. V was cut by 0 bases and J by 3 bases, with 6 bases left in between. The CDR3 DNA sequence: TGTGCCAGCAGCTTAGCGGGGGTTGGGGCCAACGTCCTGACTTTC. This encodes CASSLAGVGANVLTF.

This clonotype was counted at least ten times. The genes are TRBV6-5 and TRBJ1-1; no definite D call. Looked up from germline, CDR1 is MNHEY and CDR2 is SVGAGI. This CDR3 region has 13 residues. The V and J ends lost 0 bases and 1 base respectively, with 3 bases between them. CDR3 sequence: CASSYSRNTEAFF. The CDR3 nucleotides are TGTGCCAGCAGTTACTCGCGGAACACTGAAGCTTTCTTT.

This clonotype appeared many times. The CDR3 reads CSVWTASYEQYF. CDR3 nucleotides: TGCAGCGTTTGGACAGCTAGCTACGAGCAGTACTTC. The J gene is TRBJ2-7, the V gene TRBV29-1; possibly TRBD1 for D (6 bases). V was pared by 5 bases and J by 3 bases, with 11 bases between. Per the germline V gene, CDR1 is SQVTM and CDR2 is ANQGSEA. The CDR3 loop spans 12 amino acids.

This clonotype was picked up a small number of times. This chain's CDR3 is CATKEGGLGETQYF. CDR3 DNA sequence: TGTGCCACCAAGGAGGGGGGGCTTGGAGAGACCCAGTACTTC. V and J are TRBV15 and TRBJ2-5; perhaps TRBD2 as D (7 bases). The CDR3 totals 14 residues. Germline V CDR1 and CDR2: LNHNV, YYDKDF (reference sequence). Between the trimmed V and J ends, which lost 7 bases and 4 bases, there was a span of 16 bases.

This clonotype was picked up many times. The CDR3, as DNA: TGTGCCACCACCGGGACCCAGGGGGGCTACACCTTC. This sequence encodes CATTGTQGGYTF. The chain employs TRBV6-6 and TRBJ1-2; D may be TRBD1 (6 bases). The CDR3 loop spans 12 amino acids. Trimming pared 10 bases from V and 8 bases from J, leaving 17 bases between. CDR1 is MNHNY and CDR2 is SVGAGI in the germline V gene (reference sequence).

This chain links TRBV6-1 with TRBJ1-5; D gene unclear. The V and J ends lost 6 bases and 7 bases respectively, with 13 bases between them. This CDR3 region has 13 residues. Germline values: CDR1 MNHNS, CDR2 SASEGT. Written as DNA, the CDR3 is TGTGCCAGCAGGCCCGTCCTGAGCCAGCCCCAGCATTTT. This sequence encodes CASRPVLSQPQHF.